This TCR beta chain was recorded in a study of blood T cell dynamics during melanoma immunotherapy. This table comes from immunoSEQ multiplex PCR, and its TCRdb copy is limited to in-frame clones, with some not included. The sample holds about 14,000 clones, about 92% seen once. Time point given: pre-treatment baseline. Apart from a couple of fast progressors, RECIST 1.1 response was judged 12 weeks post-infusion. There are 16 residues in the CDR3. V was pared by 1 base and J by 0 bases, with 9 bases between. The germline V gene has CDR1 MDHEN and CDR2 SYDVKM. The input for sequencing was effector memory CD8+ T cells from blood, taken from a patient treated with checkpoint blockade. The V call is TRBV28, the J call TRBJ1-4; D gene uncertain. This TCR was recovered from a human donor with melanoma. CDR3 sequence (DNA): TGTGCCAGCAGTTTATATCGGGGAACAACTAATGAAAAACTGTTTTTT. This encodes CASSLYRGTTNEKLFF.